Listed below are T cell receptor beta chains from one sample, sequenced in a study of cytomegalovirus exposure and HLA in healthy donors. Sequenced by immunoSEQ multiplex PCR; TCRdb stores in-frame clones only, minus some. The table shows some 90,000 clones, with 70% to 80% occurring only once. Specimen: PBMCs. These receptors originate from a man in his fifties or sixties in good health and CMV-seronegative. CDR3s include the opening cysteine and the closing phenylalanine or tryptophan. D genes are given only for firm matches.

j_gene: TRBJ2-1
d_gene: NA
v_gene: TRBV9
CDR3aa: CASSVGGRAPGEQFF

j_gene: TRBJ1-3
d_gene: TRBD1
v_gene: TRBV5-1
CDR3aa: CASSLEGQGQNTIYF

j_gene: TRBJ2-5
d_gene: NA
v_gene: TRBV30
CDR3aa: CAWNGGLKEETQYF

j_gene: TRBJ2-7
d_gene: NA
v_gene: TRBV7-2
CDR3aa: CASSLEPGVYEQYF

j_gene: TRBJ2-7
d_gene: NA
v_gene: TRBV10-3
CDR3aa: CAISDGGRYEQYF

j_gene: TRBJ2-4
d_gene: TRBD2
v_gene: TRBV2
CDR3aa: CASIREGAKNIQYF

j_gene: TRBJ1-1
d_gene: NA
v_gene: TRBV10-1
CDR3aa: CASSESRGRFPMAAFF

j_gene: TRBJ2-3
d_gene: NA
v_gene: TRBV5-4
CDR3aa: CASSLGGSGTDTQYF

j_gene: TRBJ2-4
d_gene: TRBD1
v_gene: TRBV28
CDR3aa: CASAVKDRGNIQYF

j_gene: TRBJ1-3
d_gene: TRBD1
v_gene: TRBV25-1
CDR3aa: CASSGTGRGNTIYF

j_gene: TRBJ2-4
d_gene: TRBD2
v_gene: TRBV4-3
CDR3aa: CASSQGPSGGANIQYF

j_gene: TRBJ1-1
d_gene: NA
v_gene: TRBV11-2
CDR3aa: CASSSRPENTEAFF

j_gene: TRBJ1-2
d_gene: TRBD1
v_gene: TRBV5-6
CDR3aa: CASSSDRGQGGYGYTF

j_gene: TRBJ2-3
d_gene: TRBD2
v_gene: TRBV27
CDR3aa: CASSRLAVVRTDTQYF

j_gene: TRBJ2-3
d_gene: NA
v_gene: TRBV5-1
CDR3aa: CASSLARGGTDTQYF

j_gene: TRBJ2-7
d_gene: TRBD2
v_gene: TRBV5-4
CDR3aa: CASSSGGEPYEQYF

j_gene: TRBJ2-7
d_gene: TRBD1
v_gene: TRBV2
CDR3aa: CASSAGQGDEQYF

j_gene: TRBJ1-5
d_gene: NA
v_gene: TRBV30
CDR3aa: CAWSSGEGQPQHF

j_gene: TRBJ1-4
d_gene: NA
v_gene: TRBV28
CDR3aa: CASSLPVVAGEKLFF

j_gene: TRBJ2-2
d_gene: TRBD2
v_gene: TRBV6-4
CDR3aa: CASSSGDTGELFF

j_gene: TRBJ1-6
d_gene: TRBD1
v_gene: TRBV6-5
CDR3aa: CASTDQGATSPLHF

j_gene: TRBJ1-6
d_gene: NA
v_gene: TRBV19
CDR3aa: CASKETARNNSPLHF

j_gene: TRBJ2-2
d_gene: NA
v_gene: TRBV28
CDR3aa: CASSFGGTHGELFF

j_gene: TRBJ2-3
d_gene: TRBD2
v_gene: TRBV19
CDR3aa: CASSIRGRDTQYF

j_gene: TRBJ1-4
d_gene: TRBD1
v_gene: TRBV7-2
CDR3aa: CASSLRGTGDTNEKLFF

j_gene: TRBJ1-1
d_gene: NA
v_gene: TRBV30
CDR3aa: CACCENSEAFF

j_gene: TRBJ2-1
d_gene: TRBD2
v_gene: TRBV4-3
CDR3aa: CASSQGQREYNEQFF

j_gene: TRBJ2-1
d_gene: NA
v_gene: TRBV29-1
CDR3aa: CSVVPVANEQFF

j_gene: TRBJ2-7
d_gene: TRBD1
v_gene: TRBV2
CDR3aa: CASRVGQAPYEQYF

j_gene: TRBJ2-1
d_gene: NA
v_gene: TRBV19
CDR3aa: CASRDAAGRSEQFF